One and the same sample provided the 19 T cell receptor beta chains below, sequenced in a study of cytomegalovirus exposure and HLA in healthy donors. With 60 Vbeta and 13 Jbeta primers, the PCR was carried out. This table comes from immunoSEQ multiplex PCR, and its TCRdb copy is limited to in-frame clones, with some not included. This table holds 150,000 to 200,000 clones, roughly 85% found once. Sequenced: PBMCs. These receptors were collected from a man younger than 35 in good health and CMV-seropositive.

This clone was seen once. The chain links TRBV5-6 to TRBJ1-5, with TRBD1 matching 10 bases. In germline, CDR1 is SGHDT, CDR2 YYEEEE. The CDR3 contains 16 residues. The junction had 8 bases not matched to a gene; V was cut back by 4 bases and J by 4 bases. In DNA, the CDR3 is TGTGCCAGCAGCGCCTCACCGGGACAGGGGAATCAGCCCCAGCATTTT. The encoded protein is CASSASPGQGNQPQHF.

This sequence joins TRBV4-3 and TRBJ2-1, with 9 positions matching TRBD2. Germline trimming cut 0 bases from V and 3 bases from J; bases unmatched to any gene: 6. The CDR3 is 17 amino acids. CDR1 and CDR2 (germline): LGHNA, YSLEER. The CDR3 DNA follows: TGCGCCAGCAGCCAAGATCGAGCGGGGGGTCTCTACAATGAGCAGTTCTTC. Encoded protein: CASSQDRAGGLYNEQFF.

The chain uses TRBV14 and TRBJ1-1; no clear D gene. V lost 2 bases and J 1 base, leaving 20 bases between the germline ends. This CDR3 comprises 18 residues. Germline assignment: CDR1 SGHDN and CDR2 FVKESK. CDR3 protein: CASSQFLSIGISNTEAFF. CDR3 sequence (DNA): TGTGCCAGCAGCCAATTTTTGTCGATTGGCATTTCGAACACTGAAGCTTTCTTT. The complete variable domain, with remaining parts taken from reference TRBV14 and TRBJ1-1, reads EAGVTQFPSHSVIEKGQTVTLRCDPISGHDNLYWYRRVMGKEIKFLLHFVKESKQDESGMPNNRFLAERTGGTYSTLKVQPAELEDSGVYFCASSQFLSIGISNTEAFFGQGTRLTVV.

V is TRBV7-3 and J is TRBJ2-5; D gene uncertain. The CDR3 extends over 12 amino acids. Trimming took 1 base from V and 5 from J, leaving 5 bases between them. Germline V lookup: CDR1 SGHTA, CDR2 FQGTGA. CDR3 bases: TGTGCCAGCAGCTTAAACGGGGAGACCCAGTACTTC. Translating gives CASSLNGETQYF.

The rearrangement links TRBV9 to TRBJ1-2; no definite D call. The CDR3 extends over 17 amino acids. Germline V gene data show CDR1 as SGDLS and CDR2 as YYNGEE. Trimming cost V 2 bases and J 0 bases, with 17 bases left between them. CDR3 sequence (DNA): TGTGCCAGCAGCGTGTTCGGAGGTGTGTCAGCTAACTATGGCTACACCTTC. Amino acid sequence: CASSVFGGVSANYGYTF.

V gene TRBV2 combines with J gene TRBJ1-2; D ambiguous. Looked up from germline, CDR1 is SNHLY and CDR2 is FYNNEI. Trimming left V 6 bases short and J 6 bases short, with 17 bases between. This CDR3 region has 14 residues. CDR3 nucleotides: TGTGCCAGCAGGGACCGGGATCGGCTCCATGGCTACACCTTC. It encodes CASRDRDRLHGYTF.

V usage is TRBV7-9 and J usage is TRBJ1-1; TRBD1 might be the D (6 bases). V gave up 1 base and J gave up 4 bases, with 10 bases separating them. The CDR3 runs 14 residues. Looked up from germline, CDR1 is SEHNR and CDR2 is FQNEAQ (reference sequence). The CDR3 loop reads CASSLVDRFTEAFF. The DNA for the CDR3 is TGTGCCAGCAGCTTAGTTGACAGGTTCACTGAAGCTTTCTTT.

This chain connects TRBV7-9 to TRBJ2-1, with 9 bases fitting TRBD2. The germline CDR1 and CDR2 sequences are SEHNR and FQNEAQ (reference sequence). This CDR3 has 15 amino acids. Losses at the gene ends were 6 bases for V and 0 bases for J; bases not matched to a gene: 3. The CDR3 loop is CASSPGLASYNEQFF. CDR3 bases: TGTGCCAGCAGTCCGGGACTAGCCTCCTACAATGAGCAGTTCTTC.

The count of this clone is one. The rearrangement uses TRBV6-1 and TRBJ2-3; D is perhaps TRBD2 (5 bases). V was pared by 6 bases and J by 5 bases, with 15 bases between. CDR3 size: 14 residues. Looked up from germline, CDR1 is MNHNS and CDR2 is SASEGT. The CDR3 region is CASSQFGEGDTQYF. The DNA of the CDR3 is TGTGCCAGCAGCCAGTTCGGAGAGGGAGATACGCAGTATTTT.

The sample holds one count of this clone. J is TRBJ2-7 and V is TRBV30, with D perhaps TRBD1 (6 bases). Trimming shortened V by 1 base and J by 2 bases, and 12 bases separated the two germline ends. This CDR3 region has 14 residues. Germline V gives CDR1 GTSNPN, CDR2 SVGIG (reference sequence). CDR3 protein: CAWSAGVLAYEQYF. The DNA for the CDR3 is TGTGCCTGGAGTGCAGGGGTTCTCGCCTACGAGCAGTACTTC.

V is TRBV5-1 and J is TRBJ2-3, with 9 bases identical to TRBD2. From germline, CDR1 is SGHRS and CDR2 YFSETQ. V was pared by 1 base and J by 0 bases, with 3 bases of the junction left unmatched. The CDR3 is 16 amino acids. The CDR3 nucleotides read TGCGCCAGCAGCTTGACCCTAGCGGGAAGCACAGATACGCAGTATTTT. Translation gives CASSLTLAGSTDTQYF.

The chain uses TRBV19 and TRBJ2-7; 10 bases line up with TRBD1. The germline V gene encodes CDR1 LNHDA and CDR2 SQIVND (reference sequence). V was clipped by 10 bases and J by 5 bases; unmatched bases: 8. This CDR3 is 13 amino acids long. In nucleotides, the CDR3 is TGTGCCACCAAGAAGGGACAGGGGAACGAGCAGTACTTC. This translates into CATKKGQGNEQYF.

The CDR3 DNA is TGTGCCTCCGTGGGGGGGGGCACTAATGAAAAACTGTTTTTT. Its protein product is CASVGGGTNEKLFF. This sequence joins TRBV10-3 and TRBJ1-4, with D tentatively TRBD1 (6 bases). The V end was cut by 11 bases, the J end by 2 bases, with 15 bases between. The germline gives CDR1 ENHRY, CDR2 SYGVKD. The CDR3 has 14 residues.

CDR3 bases: TGTGCCAGCAGCTTAGGAAGGTTGGCAGGGGGATCAGAAGCTTTCTTT. Amino acids: CASSLGRLAGGSEAFF. This chain links TRBV7-8 with TRBJ1-1, with TRBD1 matching 7 bases. This CDR3 has 16 amino acids. CDR1 and CDR2 (germline): SGHVS, FQNEAQ. V lost 1 base and J lost 8; bases outside the gene matches: 13.

The DNA of the CDR3 is TGTGCCTGGGAAACAGGGGGCGGTGGTTCACCCCTCCACTTT. The encoded protein is CAWETGGGGSPLHF. The rearrangement uses TRBV30 and TRBJ1-6; 9 bases align to TRBD1. V trimming: 5 bases; J trimming: 9 bases; junction bases outside the gene matches: 8. CDR3 length: 14 residues. The germline V gene has CDR1 GTSNPN and CDR2 SVGIG (reference sequence).

J is TRBJ2-1 and V is TRBV18; 8 positions agree with TRBD1. After removal of 6 bases from V and 8 bases from J, the junction contained 15 bases not matched to a gene. CDR1 is KGHSH, CDR2 LQKENI, per germline. The CDR3 runs 16 residues. CDR3 sequence reads: CASSPPETGAGDEQFF. For the CDR3, the DNA is TGTGCCAGCTCCCCGCCCGAGACAGGGGCAGGGGATGAGCAGTTCTTC.

The chain joins TRBV19 to TRBJ1-2; D is possibly TRBD1 (6 bases). The germline CDR1 and CDR2 sequences are LNHDA and SQIVND (reference sequence). V was trimmed by 5 bases and J by 0 bases, leaving 13 bases between them. This CDR3 comprises 15 residues. CDR3 DNA: TGTGCCAGTAGTCAACAGGGACACTCTAACTATGGCTACACCTTC. Translation gives CASSQQGHSNYGYTF.

CDR3 residues: CASSPRGTNTEAFF. CDR3 bases: TGTGCCAGCAGCCCCAGGGGGACGAACACTGAAGCTTTCTTT. The chain has TRBV5-6 and TRBJ1-1; 7 nucleotides match TRBD1. The junction had 4 bases not matched to a gene; V was cut back by 4 bases and J by 1 base. CDR1 SGHDT and CDR2 YYEEEE come from the germline V gene. This CDR3 has 14 amino acids.

This rearrangement joins TRBV5-8 to TRBJ2-6, with TRBD1 identical over 8 bases. The CDR3 runs to 19 residues. Germline CDR1 and CDR2: SGHTS and YDEGEE. The junction had 13 bases not matched to a gene; V was cut back by 4 bases and J by 1 base. The CDR3 here is CASSGIPGQEGSGANVLTF. CDR3 sequence (DNA): TGTGCCAGCAGCGGGATCCCGGGACAGGAGGGATCTGGGGCCAACGTCCTGACTTTC.